This T cell receptor beta chain was sequenced during a study of T-cell reconstitution after alpha-beta-depleted transplantation in children. As regards this clonotype: Its target is unknown.

The CDR3 is 14 residues long. Trimming took 3 bases from V and 5 from J; bases not matched to a gene: 6. Germline assignment: CDR1 MGHRA and CDR2 YSYEKL. As it was prepared, the TCRbeta library received unique molecular identifiers. Using its own MiXCR run on the PCR reads, TCRdb lists one record per CDR3 protein. This table has 200,000 to 300,000 distinct CDR3 sequences, more than 20% appearing once. Study-level points and caveats: From surviving recipient T cells and thymic progenitors came the high day-60 TCRbeta diversity observed in some patients.

The receptor was derived from a female patient aged 2 to 10 who had a stem cell transplant for congenital amegakaryocytic thrombocytopenia, so the T cells may come from the graft donor. The rearrangement joins TRBV4-1 to TRBJ2-7; 8 nucleotides align to TRBD2. Material: PBMCs, mostly from graft donor cells, obtained 360 days after TCRalphabeta/CD19-depleted stem cell transplant. CDR3 sequence: CASSQIERENEQYF. CDR3 nucleotide sequence: TGCGCCAGCAGCCAGATAGAGCGGGAGAACGAGCAGTACTTC.